A selection of T cell receptor beta chains follows, all from one sample in a study of identical twins. Each CDR3 protein gets one entry after TCRdb re-called the 5' RACE reads with MiXCR. The sample contains 600,000 to 800,000 distinct CDR3 sequences, 21% of which appear only once. These same records also appear under a second study, on T cells expressing NK-cell markers.

The sequencing input was PBMCs. These receptors were obtained from a woman aged 18-35 years in good health. CDR3s include the opening cysteine and the closing phenylalanine or tryptophan. Each record gives: CDR3 DNA, CDR3 protein, D gene, J gene, V gene, clone size. A D gene is named only where the DNA matches it firmly. The size entry is marked missing in some rows and otherwise reads once, few, many or a size class.

TGTGCCATCAGTGCGGACAGGGACTACGAGCAGTACTTC	CAISADRDYEQYF	TRBD1	TRBJ2-7	TRBV10-3	many
TGTGCCAGCAGCCAAGATTTTACTGGGAACAATGAAGCTTTCTTT	CASSQDFTGNNEAFF	NA	TRBJ1-1	TRBV4-2	NA
TGCAGTGCTTATCTGGACGGCATCCAGTACTTC	CSAYLDGIQYF	NA	TRBJ2-7	TRBV20-1	few
TGCGCCAGCAGCTTCGAAGCAGGGTACAGCACTGAAGCTTTCTTT	CASSFEAGYSTEAFF	NA	TRBJ1-1	TRBV5-1	few
TGTGCCAGCAGTTTAGCTCTGGGGGGGGAGACCCAGTACTTC	CASSLALGGETQYF	TRBD2	TRBJ2-5	TRBV12-3/TRBV12-4	few
TGTGCCAGCAGTTGGTCGAGCGGTACCTACGAGCAGTACTTC	CASSWSSGTYEQYF	NA	TRBJ2-7	TRBV5-6	NA
TGTGCCAGCAGCTCCCCGGGCCTAGGGAAGACCGGGGAGCTGTTTTTT	CASSSPGLGKTGELFF	NA	TRBJ2-2	TRBV5-6	NA
TGCGCCAGCAGTTATGATAGGGCCCTTCGCTCCGAGCAGTACTTC	CASSYDRALRSEQYF	NA	TRBJ2-7	TRBV10-2	NA
TGCAGTGCTAGAGACCGTGTATGGCAGGAGACCCAGTACTTC	CSARDRVWQETQYF	NA	TRBJ2-5	TRBV20-1	NA
TGTGCCAGCAGTGACTCGAATGGGGGGGAAGCTTTCTTT	CASSDSNGGEAFF	NA	TRBJ1-1	TRBV6-4	few
TGTGCCAGCAGCCTTTTACCGGGACTCTACAATGAGCAGTTCTTC	CASSLLPGLYNEQFF	NA	TRBJ2-1	TRBV9	many
TGTGCCAGCAGCTTAGGGGTCAGGACTAGACCTCCCGATGAGCAGTTCTTC	CASSLGVRTRPPDEQFF	TRBD2	TRBJ2-1	TRBV7-9	NA